This T cell receptor (beta chain) stems from a study of CD8 T cells in ankylosing spondylitis. V gave up 0 bases and J gave up 4 bases, with 10 bases separating them. CDR3 length equals 14 residues. Germline-derived CDR1 and CDR2 are SGHRS and YFSETQ. This clonotype was seen a handful of times. The antigen is not known. Quantitative barcoded 5'-RACE was used to prepare TCR beta libraries. TCRdb processed the 5' RACE reads anew with MiXCR; each CDR3 protein has one entry. The sample carries hundreds of thousands of distinct CDR3 sequences, around 26% recorded once. Study observations and caveats: One TCR beta motif, made up of roughly eight highly homologous variants, appeared characteristic of ankylosing spondylitis blood. Before this, some motif variants had been reported in reactive arthritis synovial fluid and blood. Significantly higher representation of disease-linked clones was reported for matched ankylosing spondylitis synovial fluid. Clones linked to disease, bearing a CD8+ phenotype, were relatively rare in peripheral blood.

The sequence came from a male donor with ankylosing spondylitis. J is TRBJ1-2 and V is TRBV5-1, with unresolved D. Sequenced sample: blood, either unsorted or a sorted T cell fraction (not recorded which). This CDR3 reads CASSLEPNIYGYTF. As DNA, the CDR3 is TGCGCCAGCAGCTTGGAACCGAACATCTATGGCTACACCTTC. Variable domain in full (rest from reference TRBV5-1 and TRBJ1-2): KAGVTQTPRYLIKTRGQQVTLSCSPISGHRSVSWYQQTPGQGLQFLFEYFSETQRNKGNFPGRFSGRQFSNSRSEMNVSTLELGDSALYLCASSLEPNIYGYTFGSGTRLTVV.